The entry that follows covers one T cell receptor beta chain sequence. Its antigen is as yet unknown. The CDR3 consists of 13 residues. V lost 7 bases, J lost 4 bases, and 11 bases lay in between. CDR1 MNHNS and CDR2 SASEGT come from the germline V gene. The source of the sample is a study of shared clonotypes between healthy human individuals. Deep-level assay runs were performed. Every subset's genomic DNA went evenly onto several immunoSEQ plates. Around 30,000 T cell genomes (around 320 ng DNA) went into each PBMC replicate. This table comes from immunoSEQ multiplex PCR, and its TCRdb copy is limited to in-frame clones, with some not included. The sample contains about half a million clones, 79% of which appear only once. Study results and limitations: There were few donors, and this limited the genetic and exposure-history diversity represented.

Sequences were obtained from PBMCs. The receptor was derived from a woman between 35 and 50 years old in good health. Some clones in this sample may be carry-over from other donors' samples. The V and J genes are TRBV6-1 and TRBJ2-1, with a possible D match to TRBD2 (5 bases). The CDR3 DNA is TGTGCCAGCAACCCGGACTCTTACAATGAGCAGTTCTTC. It is translated as CASNPDSYNEQFF.